A selection of T cell receptor beta chains follows, all from one sample in a study of T cells in narcolepsy. Repertoires were generated with immunoSEQ multiplex PCR, while TCRdb's copy carries only in-frame clones and drops some. Seen here are around 42,000 clones, 88% observed once, and the top ten hold 1% to 1.5%. Material: CD45RA- memory CD4+ T cells from PBMCs. Every receptor here comes from a human donor with narcolepsy. Both conserved end residues are part of each CDR3. Not every row has a clone size; where given, it reads once, few, many or a size class.

cdr3_aa,clone_size,cdr3_length,j_call,v_call
CASSNLGLAGNNEQFF,few,16,TRBJ2-1,TRBV7-2
CASSRNRGSNNNEQFF,NA,16,TRBJ2-1,TRBV2
CASFTGPQETQYF,NA,13,TRBJ2-5,TRBV6-6
CASSHGASYEQYF,NA,13,TRBJ2-7,TRBV5-5
CASHLDRGVGELFF,NA,14,TRBJ2-2,TRBV4-1
CASSLPRGRLDYEQYF,NA,16,TRBJ2-7,TRBV5-1
CASSADRTSGITGELFF,once,17,TRBJ2-2,TRBV19
CASTFGGRNTEAFF,NA,14,TRBJ1-1,TRBV7-8
CASSPEGGAFNEKLFF,NA,16,TRBJ1-4,TRBV18
CASSSGTVGQETQYF,NA,15,TRBJ2-5,TRBV5-1